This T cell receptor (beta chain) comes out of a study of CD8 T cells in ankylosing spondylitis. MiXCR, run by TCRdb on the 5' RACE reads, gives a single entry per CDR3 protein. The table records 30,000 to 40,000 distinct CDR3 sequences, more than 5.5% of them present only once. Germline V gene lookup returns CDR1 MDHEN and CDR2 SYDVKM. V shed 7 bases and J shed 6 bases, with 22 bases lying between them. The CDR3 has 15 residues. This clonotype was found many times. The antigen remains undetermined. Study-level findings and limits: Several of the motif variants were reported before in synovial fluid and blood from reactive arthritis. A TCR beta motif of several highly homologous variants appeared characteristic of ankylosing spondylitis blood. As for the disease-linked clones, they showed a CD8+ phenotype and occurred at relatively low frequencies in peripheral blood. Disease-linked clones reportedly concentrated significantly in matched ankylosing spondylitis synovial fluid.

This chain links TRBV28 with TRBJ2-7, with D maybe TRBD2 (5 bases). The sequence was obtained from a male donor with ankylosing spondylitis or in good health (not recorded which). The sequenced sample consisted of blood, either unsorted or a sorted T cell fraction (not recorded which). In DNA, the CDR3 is TGTGCCAGCACTCCTCAAGGGAGTGGTGATCCCGAGCAGTACTTC. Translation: CASTPQGSGDPEQYF.